The T cell receptor (beta chain) under discussion was sequenced for a study of Ad26.COV2.S vaccination and SARS-CoV-2 variants. Treatment of the sample: some 19 received Ad26.COV2.S at low or high dose, single or two shots; 5 received placebo; per-sample allocation not given. Each sample was drawn 63 days after the first injection (of vaccine or placebo). Germline CDR1 reads MNHEY; CDR2 reads SVGEGT. The CDR3 loop spans 10 amino acids. Trimming stripped 5 bases from V and 8 bases from J, with 6 bases between. This table comes from immunoSEQ multiplex PCR, and its TCRdb copy is limited to in-frame clones, with some not included. The sample consists of fewer than 800,000 clones, roughly nine tenths of them appearing once.

This sample comprised peripheral blood, obtained in a trial of Ad26.COV2.S vaccine versus placebo. The chain carries TRBV6-2 or TRBV6-3 and TRBJ1-1, with D maybe TRBD1 (5 bases). This sequence was found in a person aged 18-65 years who received the Ad26.COV2.S COVID-19 vaccine or a placebo. In DNA form, the CDR3 reads TGTGCCAGCAGTGCAGGGGAAGCTTTCTTT. Protein sequence: CASSAGEAFF.